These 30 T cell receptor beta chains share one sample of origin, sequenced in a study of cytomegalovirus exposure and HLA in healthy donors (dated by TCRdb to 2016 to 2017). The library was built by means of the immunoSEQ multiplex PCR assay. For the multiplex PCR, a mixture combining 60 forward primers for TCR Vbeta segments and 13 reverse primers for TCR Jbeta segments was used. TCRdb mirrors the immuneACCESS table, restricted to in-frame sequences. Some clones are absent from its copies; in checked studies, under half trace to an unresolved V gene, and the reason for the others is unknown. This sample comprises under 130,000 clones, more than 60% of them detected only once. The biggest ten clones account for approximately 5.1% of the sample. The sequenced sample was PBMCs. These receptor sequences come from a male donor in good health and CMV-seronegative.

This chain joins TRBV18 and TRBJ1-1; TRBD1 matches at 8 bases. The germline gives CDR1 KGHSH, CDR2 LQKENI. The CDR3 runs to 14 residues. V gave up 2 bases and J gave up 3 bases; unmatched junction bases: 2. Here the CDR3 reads CASSPNRGDTEAFF. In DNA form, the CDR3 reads TGTGCCAGCTCACCAAACAGGGGGGACACTGAAGCTTTCTTT.

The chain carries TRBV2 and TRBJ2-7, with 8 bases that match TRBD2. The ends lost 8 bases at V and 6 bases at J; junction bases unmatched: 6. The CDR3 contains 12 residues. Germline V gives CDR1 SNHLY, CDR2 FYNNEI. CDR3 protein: CASDSGMGEQYF. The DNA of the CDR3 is TGTGCCAGCGATAGCGGGATGGGCGAGCAGTACTTC.

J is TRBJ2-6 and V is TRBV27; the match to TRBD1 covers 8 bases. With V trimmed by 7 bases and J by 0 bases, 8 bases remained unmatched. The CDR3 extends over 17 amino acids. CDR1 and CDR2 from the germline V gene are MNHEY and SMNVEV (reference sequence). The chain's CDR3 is CASTMRDRSSGANVLTF. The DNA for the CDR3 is TGTGCCAGCACTATGAGGGACAGGTCCTCTGGGGCCAACGTCCTGACTTTC.

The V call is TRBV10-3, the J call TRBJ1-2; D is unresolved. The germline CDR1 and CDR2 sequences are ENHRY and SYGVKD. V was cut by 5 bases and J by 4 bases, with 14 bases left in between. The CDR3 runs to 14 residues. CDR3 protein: CAISTAGPGYGYTF. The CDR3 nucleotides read TGTGCCATCAGTACTGCAGGCCCTGGCTATGGCTACACCTTC.

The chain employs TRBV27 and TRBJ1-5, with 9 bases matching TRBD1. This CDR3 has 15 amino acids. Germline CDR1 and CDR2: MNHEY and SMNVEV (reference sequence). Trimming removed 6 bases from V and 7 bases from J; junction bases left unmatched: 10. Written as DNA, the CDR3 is TGTGCCAGCAGCTCGGGACAGGGCTGGCGGCAGCCCCAGCATTTT. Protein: CASSSGQGWRQPQHF.

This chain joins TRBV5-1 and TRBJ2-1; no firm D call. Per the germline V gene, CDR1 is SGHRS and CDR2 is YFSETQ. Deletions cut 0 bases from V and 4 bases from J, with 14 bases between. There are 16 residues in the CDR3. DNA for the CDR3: TGCGCCAGCAGCTTGGAGCCCCAACCGCCGTACAATGAGCAGTTCTTC. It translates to CASSLEPQPPYNEQFF.

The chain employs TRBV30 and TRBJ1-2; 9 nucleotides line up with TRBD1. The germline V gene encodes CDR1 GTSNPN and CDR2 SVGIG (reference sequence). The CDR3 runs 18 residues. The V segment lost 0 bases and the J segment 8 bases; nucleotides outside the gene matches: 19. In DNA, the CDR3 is TGTGCCTGGAGTGTTTCTTTGCTTCGGACAGGGGTAGCAGAAGGCTACACCTTC. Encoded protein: CAWSVSLLRTGVAEGYTF. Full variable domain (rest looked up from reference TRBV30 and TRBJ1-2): SQTIHQWPATLVQPVGSPLSLECTVEGTSNPNLYWYRQAAGRGLQLLFYSVGIGQISSEVPQNLSASRPQDRQFILSSKKLLLSDSGFYLCAWSVSLLRTGVAEGYTFGSGTRLTVV.

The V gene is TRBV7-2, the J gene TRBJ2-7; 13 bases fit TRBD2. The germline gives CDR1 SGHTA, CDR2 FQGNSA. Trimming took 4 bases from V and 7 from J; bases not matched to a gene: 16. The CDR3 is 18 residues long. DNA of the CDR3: TGTGCCAGCAGCTCCCTTATCAATGGACTAGCGGGAGAGGCTGAGCAGTACTTC. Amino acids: CASSSLINGLAGEAEQYF.

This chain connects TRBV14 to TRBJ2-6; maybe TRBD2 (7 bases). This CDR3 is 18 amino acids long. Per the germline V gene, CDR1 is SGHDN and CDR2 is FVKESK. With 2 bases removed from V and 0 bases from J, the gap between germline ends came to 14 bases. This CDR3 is CASSQWQGTISGANVLTF. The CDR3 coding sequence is TGTGCCAGCAGCCAATGGCAGGGGACTATCTCTGGGGCCAACGTCCTGACTTTC.

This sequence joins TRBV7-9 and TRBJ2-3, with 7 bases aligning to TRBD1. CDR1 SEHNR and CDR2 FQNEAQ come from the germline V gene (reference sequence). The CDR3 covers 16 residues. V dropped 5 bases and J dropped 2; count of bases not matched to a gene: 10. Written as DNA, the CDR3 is TGTGCCAGCAGCCTAGGAGAGGGACAGCACACAGATACGCAGTATTTT. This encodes CASSLGEGQHTDTQYF. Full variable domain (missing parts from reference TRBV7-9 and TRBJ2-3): DTGVSQNPRHKITKRGQNVTFRCDPISEHNRLYWYRQTLGQGPEFLTYFQNEAQLEKSRLLSDRFSAERPKGSFSTLEIQRTEQGDSAMYLCASSLGEGQHTDTQYFGPGTRLTVL.

The CDR3 sequence: CASSPTSGRAQEQYF. The DNA of the CDR3 is TGTGCCAGCTCGCCGACTAGCGGGAGAGCTCAGGAGCAGTACTTC. This sequence joins TRBV18 and TRBJ2-7; 12 positions match TRBD2. Trimming took 6 bases from V and 7 from J; bases not matched to a gene: 10. Germline V gives CDR1 KGHSH, CDR2 LQKENI. CDR3 length equals 15 residues.

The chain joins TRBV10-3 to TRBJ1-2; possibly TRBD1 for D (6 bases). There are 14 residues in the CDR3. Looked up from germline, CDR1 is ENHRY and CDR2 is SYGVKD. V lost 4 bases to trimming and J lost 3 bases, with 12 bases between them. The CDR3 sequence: CAISAGRGDYGYTF. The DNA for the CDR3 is TGTGCCATCAGTGCGGGCAGGGGAGACTATGGCTACACCTTC.

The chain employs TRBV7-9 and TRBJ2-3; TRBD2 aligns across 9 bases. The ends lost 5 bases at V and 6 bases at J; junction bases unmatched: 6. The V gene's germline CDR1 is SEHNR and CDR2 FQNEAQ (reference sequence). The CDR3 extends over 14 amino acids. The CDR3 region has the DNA TGTGCCAGCAGCGATATCAGCGGGGGGGATACGCAGTATTTT. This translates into CASSDISGGDTQYF. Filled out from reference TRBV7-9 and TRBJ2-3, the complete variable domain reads DTGVSQNPRHKITKRGQNVTFRCDPISEHNRLYWYRQTLGQGPEFLTYFQNEAQLEKSRLLSDRFSAERPKGSFSTLEIQRTEQGDSAMYLCASSDISGGDTQYFGPGTRLTVL.

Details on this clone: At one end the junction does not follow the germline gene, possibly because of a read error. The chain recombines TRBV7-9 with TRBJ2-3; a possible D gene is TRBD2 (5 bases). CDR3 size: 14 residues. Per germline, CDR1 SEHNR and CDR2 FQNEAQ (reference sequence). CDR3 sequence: CSSSKETRTDTQYF. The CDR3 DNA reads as TGTTCCAGCAGCAAGGAAACTAGGACAGATACGCAGTATTTT.

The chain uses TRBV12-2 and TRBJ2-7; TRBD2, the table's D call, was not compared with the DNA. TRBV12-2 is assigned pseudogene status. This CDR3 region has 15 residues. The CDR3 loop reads CASQERASGEYEQYF. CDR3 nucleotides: TGTGCAAGCCAGGAGAGGGCTAGCGGGGAGTACGAGCAGTACTTC.

The CDR3, as DNA: TGTGCCAGCTCACTCGGAGGGAGTCCAGCAGATACGCAGTATTTT. Its protein product is CASSLGGSPADTQYF. The V gene is TRBV18, the J gene TRBJ2-3; D may be TRBD2 (6 bases). Deletions cut 4 bases from V and 4 bases from J, with 15 bases between. The CDR3 contains 15 residues. Germline V gives CDR1 KGHSH, CDR2 LQKENI.

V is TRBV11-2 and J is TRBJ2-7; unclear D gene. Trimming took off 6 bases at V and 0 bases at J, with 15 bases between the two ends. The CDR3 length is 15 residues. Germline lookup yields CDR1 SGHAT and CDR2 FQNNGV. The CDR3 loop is CASRKEEISSYEQYF. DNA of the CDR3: TGTGCCAGCAGAAAAGAGGAGATTAGCTCCTACGAGCAGTACTTC.

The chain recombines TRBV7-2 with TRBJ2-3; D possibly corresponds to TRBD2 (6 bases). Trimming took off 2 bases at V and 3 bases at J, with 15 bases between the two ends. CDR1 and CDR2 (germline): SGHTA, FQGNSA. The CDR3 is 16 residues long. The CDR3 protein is CASSLTPGSWTDTQYF. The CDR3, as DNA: TGTGCCAGCAGCTTAACCCCCGGGAGTTGGACAGATACGCAGTATTTT.

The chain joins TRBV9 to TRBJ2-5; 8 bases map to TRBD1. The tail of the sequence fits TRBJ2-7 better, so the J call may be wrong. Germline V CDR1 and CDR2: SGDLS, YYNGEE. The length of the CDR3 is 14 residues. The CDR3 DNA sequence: TGTGCCAGCAAAATGACAGGGGAGGTCTACGAGCAGTACTTC. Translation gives CASKMTGEVYEQYF.

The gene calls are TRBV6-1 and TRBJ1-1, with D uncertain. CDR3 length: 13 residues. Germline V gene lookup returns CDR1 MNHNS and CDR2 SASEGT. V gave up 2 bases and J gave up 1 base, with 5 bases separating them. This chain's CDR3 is CASSEHKNTEAFF. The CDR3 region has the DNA TGTGCCAGCAGTGAACACAAGAACACTGAAGCTTTCTTT.

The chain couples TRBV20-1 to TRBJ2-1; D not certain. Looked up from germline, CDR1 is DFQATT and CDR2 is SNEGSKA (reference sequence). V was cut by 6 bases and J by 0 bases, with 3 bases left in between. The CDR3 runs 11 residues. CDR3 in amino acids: CSASSYNEQFF. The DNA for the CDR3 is TGCAGTGCCAGCTCCTACAATGAGCAGTTCTTC.

CDR3 DNA sequence: TGCGCCAGCAGCCAACGGGTGGCGGGAGGAACAGATACGCAGTATTTT. This translates into CASSQRVAGGTDTQYF. The V and J genes are TRBV4-3 and TRBJ2-3, with 8 positions matching TRBD2. V shed 2 bases, J shed 3 bases, and the junction held 7 bases outside the gene matches. CDR3 length: 16 residues. Germline CDR1 is LGHNA and CDR2 is YSLEER.

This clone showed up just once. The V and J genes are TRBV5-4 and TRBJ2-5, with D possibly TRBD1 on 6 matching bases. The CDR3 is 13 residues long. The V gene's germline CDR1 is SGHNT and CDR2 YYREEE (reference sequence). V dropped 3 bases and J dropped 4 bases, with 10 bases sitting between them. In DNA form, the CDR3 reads TGTGCCAGCAGCTCGGGCAGGGGAGAGACCCAGTACTTC. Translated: CASSSGRGETQYF.

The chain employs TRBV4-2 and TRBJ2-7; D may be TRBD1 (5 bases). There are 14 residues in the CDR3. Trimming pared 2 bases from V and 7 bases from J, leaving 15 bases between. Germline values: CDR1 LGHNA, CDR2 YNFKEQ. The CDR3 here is CASSQTGRQEEQYF. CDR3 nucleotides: TGTGCCAGCAGCCAAACAGGAAGGCAGGAGGAGCAGTACTTC.

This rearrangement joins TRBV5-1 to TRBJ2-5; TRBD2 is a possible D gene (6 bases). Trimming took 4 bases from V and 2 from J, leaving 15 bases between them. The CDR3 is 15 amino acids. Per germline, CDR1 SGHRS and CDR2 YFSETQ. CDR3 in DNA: TGCGCCAGCAGCCCGGGAGCCCTAGCACAAGAGACCCAGTACTTC. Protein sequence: CASSPGALAQETQYF.

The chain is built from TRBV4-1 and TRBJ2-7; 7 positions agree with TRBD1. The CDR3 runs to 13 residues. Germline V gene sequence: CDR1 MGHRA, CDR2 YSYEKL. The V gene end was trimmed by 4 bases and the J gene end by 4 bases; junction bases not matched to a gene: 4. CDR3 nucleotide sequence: TGCGCCAGCAGCCTAAAGACAGGGTACGAGCAGTACTTC. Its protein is CASSLKTGYEQYF.

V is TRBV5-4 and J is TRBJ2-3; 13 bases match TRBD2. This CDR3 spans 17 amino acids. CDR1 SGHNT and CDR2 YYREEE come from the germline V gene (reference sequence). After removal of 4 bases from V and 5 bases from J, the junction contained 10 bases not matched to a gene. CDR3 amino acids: CASSPPQRTSGRDTQYF. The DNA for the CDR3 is TGTGCCAGCAGCCCCCCCCAGAGGACTAGCGGGAGAGATACGCAGTATTTT.

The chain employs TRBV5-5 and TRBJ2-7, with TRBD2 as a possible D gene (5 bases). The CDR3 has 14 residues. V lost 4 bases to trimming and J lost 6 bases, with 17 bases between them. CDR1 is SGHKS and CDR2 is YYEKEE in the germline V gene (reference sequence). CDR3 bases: TGTGCCAGCAGCCTGACCACCACCCGGGGCGAGCAGTACTTC. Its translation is CASSLTTTRGEQYF.

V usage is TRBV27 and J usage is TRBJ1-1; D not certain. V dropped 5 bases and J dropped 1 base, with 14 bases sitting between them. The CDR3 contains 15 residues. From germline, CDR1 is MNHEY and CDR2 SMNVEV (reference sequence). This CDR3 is CASSTPRRGNTEAFF. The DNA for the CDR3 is TGTGCCAGCAGTACCCCCCGCCGGGGGAACACTGAAGCTTTCTTT.

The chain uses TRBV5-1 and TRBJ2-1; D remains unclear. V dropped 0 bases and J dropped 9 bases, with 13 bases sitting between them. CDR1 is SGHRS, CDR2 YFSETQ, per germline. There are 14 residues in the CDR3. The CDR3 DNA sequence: TGCGCCAGCAGCTTGGCAACAAACAGTGGTGAGCAGTTCTTC. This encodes CASSLATNSGEQFF.